The clone carrying this TCR beta chain was picked up many times. This sample is part of a study of neurological immune-mediated disorders. TCRdb re-called the 5' RACE reads through MiXCR, storing one row per CDR3 protein. The data show tens of thousands of distinct CDR3 sequences, around 3.6% seen once. V lost 5 bases, J lost 5 bases, and 20 bases lay in between. Germline CDR1 and CDR2: DFQATT and SNEGSKA (reference sequence). The CDR3 contains 15 residues. The chain recombines TRBV20-1 with TRBJ2-3, with D possibly being TRBD2 (6 bases). The TCR was taken from a man in his thirties or forties with multiple sclerosis. The sample was PBMCs. This CDR3 reads CSADGRDSGRDTQYF. CDR3 coding DNA: TGCAGTGCTGACGGACGGGACTCAGGCAGAGATACGCAGTATTTT.